The clone carrying this T cell receptor (beta chain) was recorded a few times. RNA transcripts provided the source from which TCR beta CDR3 regions were amplified. The HTBI primer set drove a first-round RT-PCR of the TCR CDR3. MiXCR, applied by TCRdb to the multiplex PCR reads, yields one record per CDR3 protein. The sample includes about 740,000 distinct CDR3 sequences, 14% of them seen just once. The V and J ends lost 2 bases and 7 bases, in that order; junction bases with no gene match: 4. Per germline, CDR1 SEHNR and CDR2 FQNEAQ (reference sequence). The CDR3 is made up of 14 amino acids. This record belongs to a study of T cells in Graves' hyperthyroidism and ophthalmopathy.

The specimen was blood. The chain has TRBV7-9 and TRBJ2-7; 11 nucleotides align to TRBD2. The source is a woman between 18 and 30 years old with Graves' hyperthyroidism. The CDR3 spells CASSLLLAGEEQYF. In DNA, the CDR3 is TGTGCCAGCAGCTTACTACTAGCGGGAGAAGAGCAGTACTTC.